The clone carrying this T cell receptor beta chain has only a few counts. Its antigen is unknown. Isolated RNA was reverse transcribed in full, so expressed TCRB transcripts were sequenced. Clones were read by immunoSEQ multiplex PCR, and TCRdb kept only the in-frame ones, dropping some. This table has 350,000 or so clones, 15% to 20% appearing once. These data originate in a study of beta chain features in type 1 diabetes. Study results and caveats: Whether HLA type affects TCRB rearrangement stayed undetermined in the present work. Shortening that was moderate but significant affected the TCRB CDR3s of Type 1 diabetes patients in all four CD4+ subsets.

By way of CD45RO/CCR7/CD25/CD127/CD95/CD27, the CD4+ regulatory, stem cell-like memory, central memory and naive cells were sorted. This CDR3 has 15 amino acids. The J segment lost 1 base and the V segment lost 7 bases, leaving 6 bases of the junction unmatched. CDR1 and CDR2 (germline): SQVTM, ANQGSEA. The rearrangement uses TRBV29-1 and TRBJ2-4; 11 nucleotides line up with TRBD2. The clonotype originates from a woman aged 18 to 35 in good health. The source material was naive CD4+ T cells from blood. The DNA of the CDR3 is TGCAGCGCTACACTAGCGGGAGCGGCCAAAAACATTCAGTACTTC. Translation: CSATLAGAAKNIQYF.